This T cell receptor (beta chain) was found in a study of T cells in localized non-small cell lung cancer. As to this clone: What it binds is not known.

V shed 1 base and J shed 4 bases, with 7 bases lying between them. CDR3 length: 13 residues. The germline V gene has CDR1 LNHDA and CDR2 SQIVND (reference sequence). Whole-study findings and limits: Prolonged overall survival went with higher T cell density in the blood. In adjacent lung appeared a median 57 of the top 100 tumor clones. Exceeding tumor, uninvolved adjacent lung had the highest T cell clonality. Heterogeneity within the tumor remains possible, as just one region underwent sequencing.

Sequencing used immunoSEQ multiplex PCR; TCRdb keeps in-frame clones, though not all of them. The sample lists around 2,000 clones; less than 35% were seen once. V usage is TRBV19 and J usage is TRBJ2-5; D is unclear. Here the sequenced sample was lung tumor tissue, taken before any cancer treatment. The TCR sequence derives from a male donor at least 60 years old with stage I squamous cell lung carcinoma. The DNA of the CDR3 is TGTGCCAGTAGTATAGGGGTTGGAGAGACCCAGTACTTC. Translation gives CASSIGVGETQYF.